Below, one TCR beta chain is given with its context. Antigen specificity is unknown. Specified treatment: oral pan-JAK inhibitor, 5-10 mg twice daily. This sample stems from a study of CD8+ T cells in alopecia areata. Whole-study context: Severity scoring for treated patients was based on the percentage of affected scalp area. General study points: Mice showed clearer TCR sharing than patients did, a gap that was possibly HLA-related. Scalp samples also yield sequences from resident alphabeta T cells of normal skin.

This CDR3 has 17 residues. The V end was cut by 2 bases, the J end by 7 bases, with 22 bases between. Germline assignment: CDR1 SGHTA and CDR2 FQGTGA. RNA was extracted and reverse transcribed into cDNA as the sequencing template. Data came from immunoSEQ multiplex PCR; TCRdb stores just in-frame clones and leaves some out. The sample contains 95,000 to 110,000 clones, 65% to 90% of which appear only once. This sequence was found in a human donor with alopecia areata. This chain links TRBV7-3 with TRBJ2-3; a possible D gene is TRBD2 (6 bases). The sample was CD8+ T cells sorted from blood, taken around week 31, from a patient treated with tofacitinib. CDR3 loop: CASSLGGWDERYHTQYF. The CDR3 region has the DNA TGTGCCAGCAGCTTAGGAGGGTGGGACGAGCGTTACCATACGCAGTATTTT.